These 14 T cell receptor beta chains were sequenced from one sample in a study of Graves' ophthalmopathy and Graves' hyperthyroidism. RNA transcripts yielded amplified TCR beta CDR3 regions. Second-round multiplex PCR came after a first-round RT-PCR that employed HTBI primers. TCRdb analysed the multiplex PCR reads with MiXCR anew, one entry per CDR3 protein. Of hundreds of thousands of distinct CDR3 sequences listed, roughly 15% are singletons. The sequenced sample consisted of peripheral blood. All receptors derive from a woman under 30 with stable Graves' hyperthyroidism.

This clonotype showed up many times. The chain uses TRBV11-3 and TRBJ1-6, with D unclear. Trimming shortened V by 3 bases and J by 7 bases, and 10 bases separated the two germline ends. CDR3 length equals 14 residues. The germline gives CDR1 SGHNT, CDR2 YENEEA. CDR3 amino acids: CASSFSQENSPLHF. In DNA form, the CDR3 reads TGTGCCAGCAGCTTTTCCCAGGAGAATTCACCCCTCCACTTT. Full variable domain (outside the CDR3, taken from reference TRBV11-3 and TRBJ1-6): EAGVVQSPRYKIIEKKQPVAFWCNPISGHNTLYWYLQNLGQGPELLIRYENEEAVDDSQLPKDRFSAERLKGVDSTLKIQPAELGDSAVYLCASSFSQENSPLHFGNGTRLTVT.

V usage is TRBV12-3 or TRBV12-4 and J usage is TRBJ2-5; D gene uncertain. There are 15 residues in the CDR3. Trimming cost V 2 bases and J 7 bases, with 17 bases left between them. The chain's CDR3 is CASSLSNSPTRTQYF. The CDR3 DNA sequence: TGTGCCAGCAGTTTATCGAACAGCCCTACGCGGACCCAGTACTTC.

The table lists this clonotype with many counts. The V and J genes are TRBV6-2 or TRBV6-3 and TRBJ2-7; weak D call: TRBD1 (5 bases). Trimming took off 2 bases at V and 2 bases at J, with 10 bases between the two ends. CDR1 and CDR2 (germline): MNHEY, SVGEGT. There are 14 residues in the CDR3. CDR3 DNA: TGTGCCAGCAGTTACAGCAGGGTGGCCTACGAGCAGTACTTC. It specifies CASSYSRVAYEQYF.

V is TRBV12-3 or TRBV12-4 and J is TRBJ1-6; TRBD1 is a possible D gene (5 bases). This CDR3 comprises 17 residues. V shed 5 bases and J shed 0 bases, with 14 bases lying between them. The CDR3 here is CASSPGRSLSYNSPLHF. The CDR3 coding sequence is TGTGCCAGCAGTCCGGGACGGTCCCTCTCCTATAATTCACCCCTCCACTTT.

In this sample, this clonotype turned up a few times. This chain joins TRBV18 and TRBJ2-7; D is unresolved. V lost 3 bases and J 1 base, leaving 7 bases between the germline ends. CDR3 length equals 13 residues. Germline-derived CDR1 and CDR2 are KGHSH and LQKENI. CDR3 loop: CASSPEGSYEQYF. The DNA of the CDR3 is TGTGCCAGCTCACCGGAAGGGTCCTACGAGCAGTACTTC.

This clonotype was seen at least ten times. The CDR3 loop reads CASSFRGTGPNSPLHF. For the CDR3, the DNA is TGTGCCAGCAGCTTTAGGGGGACAGGGCCAAATTCACCCCTCCACTTT. J is TRBJ1-6 and V is TRBV7-2, with 9 bases identical to TRBD1. In germline, CDR1 is SGHTA, CDR2 FQGNSA. The CDR3 sequence is 16 residues long. Unmatched junction bases numbered 7, after V lost 3 bases and J lost 7 bases.

This clonotype came up many times. This chain joins TRBV7-3 and TRBJ2-2; D call uncertain. Germline V gives CDR1 SGHTA, CDR2 FQGTGA. This CDR3 spans 13 amino acids. V gave up 4 bases and J gave up 5 bases, with 8 bases separating them. The CDR3 coding sequence is TGTGCCAGCAGCTCATCCAGGACCGGGGAGCTGTTTTTT. Translating gives CASSSSRTGELFF.

The table lists this clonotype with many counts. The chain carries TRBV5-1 and TRBJ1-6, with a tentative D call TRBD1 (5 bases). There are 15 residues in the CDR3. V dropped 3 bases and J dropped 8 bases, with 15 bases sitting between them. Looked up from germline, CDR1 is SGHRS and CDR2 is YFSETQ. CDR3 in DNA: TGCGCCAGCAGCTCCAGGGTTTCCATGGATTCACCCCTCCACTTT. It is translated as CASSSRVSMDSPLHF.

This clonotype occurred many times. The rearrangement links TRBV19 to TRBJ2-7, with 9 bases that match TRBD1. Germline values: CDR1 LNHDA, CDR2 SQIVND (reference sequence). Trimming cost V 1 base and J 3 bases; bases outside gene matches: 7. The CDR3 consists of 16 residues. Here the CDR3 reads CASSIALGQGGYEQYF. DNA for the CDR3: TGTGCCAGTAGTATAGCGCTGGGACAGGGAGGCTACGAGCAGTACTTC.

This clonotype has just a few counts. The rearrangement uses TRBV2 and TRBJ2-7; 12 bases align to TRBD1. The CDR3 has 14 residues. Germline lookup yields CDR1 SNHLY and CDR2 FYNNEI. J lost 6 bases, V lost 5 bases, and 5 bases had no gene match. The CDR3 loop reads CASSTGTGGSEQYF. The CDR3 DNA sequence: TGTGCCAGCAGTACCGGGACAGGGGGCAGCGAGCAGTACTTC.

This clonotype was counted at least ten times. This chain uses TRBV12-3 or TRBV12-4 with TRBJ1-1, with D unclear. CDR3 length: 14 amino acids. Between the trimmed V and J ends, which lost 7 bases and 6 bases, there was a span of 18 bases. DNA for the CDR3: TGTGCCAGCATCTTGGAGGGAATCGTAGCTGAAGCTTTCTTT. As protein: CASILEGIVAEAFF.

This clonotype showed up many times. The V call is TRBV5-1, the J call TRBJ2-7; a possible D gene is TRBD2 (6 bases). V gave up 2 bases and J gave up 5 bases, with 11 bases separating them. CDR1 SGHRS and CDR2 YFSETQ come from the germline V gene. This CDR3 is built from 13 residues. CDR3 amino acids: CASSLLAWDEQYF. The DNA of the CDR3 is TGCGCCAGCAGCTTACTAGCCTGGGACGAGCAGTACTTC.

This clonotype was picked up many times. This chain joins TRBV9 and TRBJ1-2; D may be TRBD1 (5 bases). The V gene lost 5 bases and the J gene lost 2 bases, with 13 bases spanning the gap. The CDR3 is made up of 14 amino acids. Per the germline V gene, CDR1 is SGDLS and CDR2 is YYNGEE. This CDR3 is CASRHDRDNYGYTF. The DNA for the CDR3 is TGTGCCAGCAGACATGACCGGGACAACTATGGCTACACCTTC.

This clonotype was counted at least ten times. The rearrangement links TRBV10-3 to TRBJ1-2; TRBD1 might be the D (6 bases). The V gene lost 6 bases and the J gene lost 7 bases, with 12 bases spanning the gap. The CDR3 runs 12 residues. Germline V CDR1 and CDR2: ENHRY, SYGVKD. CDR3 DNA sequence: TGTGCCATCAGCGACTTCAGGGGTGGCTACACCTTC. Translated, it gives CAISDFRGGYTF.